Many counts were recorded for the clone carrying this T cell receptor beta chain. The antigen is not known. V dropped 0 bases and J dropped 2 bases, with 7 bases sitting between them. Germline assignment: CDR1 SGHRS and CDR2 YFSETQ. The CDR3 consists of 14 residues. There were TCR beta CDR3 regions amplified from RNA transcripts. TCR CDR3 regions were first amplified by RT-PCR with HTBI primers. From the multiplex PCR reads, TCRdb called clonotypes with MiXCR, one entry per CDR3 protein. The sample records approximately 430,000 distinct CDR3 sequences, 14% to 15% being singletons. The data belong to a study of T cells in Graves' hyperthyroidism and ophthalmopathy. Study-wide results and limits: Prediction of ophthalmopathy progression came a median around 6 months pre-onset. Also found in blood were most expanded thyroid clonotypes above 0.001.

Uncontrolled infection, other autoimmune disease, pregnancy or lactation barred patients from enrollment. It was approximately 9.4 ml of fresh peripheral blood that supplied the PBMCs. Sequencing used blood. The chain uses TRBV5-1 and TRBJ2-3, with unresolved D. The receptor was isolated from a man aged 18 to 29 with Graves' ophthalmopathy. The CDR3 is CASSLVSITDTQYF. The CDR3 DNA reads TGCGCCAGCAGCTTGGTATCCATCACAGATACGCAGTATTTT.